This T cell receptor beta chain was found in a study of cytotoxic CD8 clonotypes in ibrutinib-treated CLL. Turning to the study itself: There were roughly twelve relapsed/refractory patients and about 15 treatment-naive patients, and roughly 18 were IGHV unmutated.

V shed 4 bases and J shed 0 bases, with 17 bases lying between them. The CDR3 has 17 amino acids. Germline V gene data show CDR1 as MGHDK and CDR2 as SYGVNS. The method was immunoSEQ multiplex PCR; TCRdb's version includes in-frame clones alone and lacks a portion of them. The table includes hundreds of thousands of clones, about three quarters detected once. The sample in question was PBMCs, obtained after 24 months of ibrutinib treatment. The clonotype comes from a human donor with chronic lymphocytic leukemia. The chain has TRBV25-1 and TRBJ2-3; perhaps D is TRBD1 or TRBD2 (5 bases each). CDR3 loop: CASSAALGAGSTDTQYF. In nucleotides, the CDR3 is TGTGCCAGCAGTGCGGCCCTCGGGGCAGGAAGCACAGATACGCAGTATTTT.